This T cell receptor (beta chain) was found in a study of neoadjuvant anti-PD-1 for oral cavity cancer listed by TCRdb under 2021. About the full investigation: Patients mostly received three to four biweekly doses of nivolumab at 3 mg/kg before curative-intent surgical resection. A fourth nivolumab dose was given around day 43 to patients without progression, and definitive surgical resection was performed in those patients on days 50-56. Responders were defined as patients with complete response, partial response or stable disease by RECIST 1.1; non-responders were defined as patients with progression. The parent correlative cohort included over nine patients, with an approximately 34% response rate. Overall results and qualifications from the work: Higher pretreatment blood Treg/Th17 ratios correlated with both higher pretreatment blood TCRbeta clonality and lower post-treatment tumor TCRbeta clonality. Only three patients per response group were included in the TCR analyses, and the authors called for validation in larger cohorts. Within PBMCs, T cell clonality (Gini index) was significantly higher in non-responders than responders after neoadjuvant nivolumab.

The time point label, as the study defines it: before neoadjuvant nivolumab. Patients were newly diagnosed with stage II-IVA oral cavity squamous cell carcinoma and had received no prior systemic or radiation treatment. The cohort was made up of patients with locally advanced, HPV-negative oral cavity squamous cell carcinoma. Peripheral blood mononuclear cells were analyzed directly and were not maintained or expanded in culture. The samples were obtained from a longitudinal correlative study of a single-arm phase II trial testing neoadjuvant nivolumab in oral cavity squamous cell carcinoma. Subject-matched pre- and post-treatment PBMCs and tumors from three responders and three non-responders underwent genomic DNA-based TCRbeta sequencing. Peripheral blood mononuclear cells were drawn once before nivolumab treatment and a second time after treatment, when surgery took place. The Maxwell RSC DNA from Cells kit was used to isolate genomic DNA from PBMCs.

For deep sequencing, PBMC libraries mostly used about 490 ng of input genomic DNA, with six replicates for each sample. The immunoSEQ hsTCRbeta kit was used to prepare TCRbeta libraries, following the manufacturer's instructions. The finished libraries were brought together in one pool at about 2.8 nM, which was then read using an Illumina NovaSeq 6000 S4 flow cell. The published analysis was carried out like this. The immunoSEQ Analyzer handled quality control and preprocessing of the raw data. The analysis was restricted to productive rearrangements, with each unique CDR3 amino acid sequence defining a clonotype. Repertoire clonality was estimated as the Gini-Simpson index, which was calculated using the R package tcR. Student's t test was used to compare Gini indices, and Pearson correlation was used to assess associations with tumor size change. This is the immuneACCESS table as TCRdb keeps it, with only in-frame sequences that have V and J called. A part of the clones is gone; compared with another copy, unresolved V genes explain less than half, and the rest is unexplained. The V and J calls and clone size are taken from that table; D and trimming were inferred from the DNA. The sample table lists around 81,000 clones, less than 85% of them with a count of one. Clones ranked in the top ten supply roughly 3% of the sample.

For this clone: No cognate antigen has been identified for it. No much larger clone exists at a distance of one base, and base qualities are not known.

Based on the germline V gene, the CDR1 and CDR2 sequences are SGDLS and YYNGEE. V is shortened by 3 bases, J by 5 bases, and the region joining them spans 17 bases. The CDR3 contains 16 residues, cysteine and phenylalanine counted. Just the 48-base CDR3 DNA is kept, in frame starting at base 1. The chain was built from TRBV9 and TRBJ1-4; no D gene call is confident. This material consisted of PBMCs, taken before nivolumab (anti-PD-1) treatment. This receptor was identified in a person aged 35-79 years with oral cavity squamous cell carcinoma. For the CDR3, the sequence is CASSGSSPDGNEKLFF. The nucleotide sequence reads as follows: TGTGCCAGCAGCGGTTCCTCCCCGGACGGGAATGAAAAACTGTTTTTT.